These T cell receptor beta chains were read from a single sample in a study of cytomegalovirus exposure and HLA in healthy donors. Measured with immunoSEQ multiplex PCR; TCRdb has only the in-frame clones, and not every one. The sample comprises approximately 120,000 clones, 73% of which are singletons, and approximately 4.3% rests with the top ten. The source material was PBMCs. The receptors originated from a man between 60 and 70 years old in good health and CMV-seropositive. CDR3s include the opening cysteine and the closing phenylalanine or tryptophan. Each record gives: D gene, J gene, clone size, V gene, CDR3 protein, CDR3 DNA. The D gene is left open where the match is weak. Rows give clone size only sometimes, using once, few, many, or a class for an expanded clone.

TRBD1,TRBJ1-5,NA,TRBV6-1,CASSTWDSGNQPQHF,TGTGCCAGCAGTACCTGGGACAGTGGGAATCAGCCCCAGCATTTT
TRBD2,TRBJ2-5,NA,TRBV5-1,CASSPKLAGGETQYF,TGCGCCAGCAGCCCCAAGCTAGCGGGAGGGGAGACCCAGTACTTC
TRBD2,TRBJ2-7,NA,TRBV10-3,CAIWRGGSYEQYF,TGTGCCATTTGGCGGGGGGGAAGCTACGAGCAGTACTTC
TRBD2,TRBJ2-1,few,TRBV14,CASSRLTSGYNEQFF,TGTGCCAGCAGCCGCCTGACTAGCGGATACAATGAGCAGTTCTTC
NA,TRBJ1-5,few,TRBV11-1,CASSSGFNQPQHF,TGTGCCAGCAGCTCGGGGTTCAATCAGCCCCAGCATTTT
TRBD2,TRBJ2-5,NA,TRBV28,CASSIPRGDQETQYF,TGTGCCAGCTCGATACCGCGGGGGGACCAAGAGACCCAGTACTTC
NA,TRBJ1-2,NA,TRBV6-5,CASSYASGNYGYTF,TGTGCCAGCAGTTACGCCTCAGGGAACTATGGCTACACCTTC
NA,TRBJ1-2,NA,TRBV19,CASTTGVPFYGYTF,TGTGCCAGTACGACAGGCGTACCCTTCTATGGCTACACCTTC
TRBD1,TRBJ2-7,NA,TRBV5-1,CASSPGTGTKEQYF,TGCGCCAGCAGCCCGGGGACAGGGACTAAGGAGCAGTACTTC
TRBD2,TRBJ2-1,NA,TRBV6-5,CASSSGGTLRYEQFF,TGTGCCAGCAGCAGCGGGGGGACACTTAGGTATGAGCAGTTCTTC
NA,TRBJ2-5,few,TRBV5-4,CASSVGGRGETQYF,TGTGCCAGCAGCGTCGGGGGGCGGGGAGAGACCCAGTACTTC
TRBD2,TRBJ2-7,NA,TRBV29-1,CSASTSGGVYEQYF,TGCAGCGCCTCGACTAGCGGGGGAGTCTACGAGCAGTACTTC
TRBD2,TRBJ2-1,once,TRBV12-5,CASGYQRGDYNEQFF,TGTGCTAGTGGCTACCAGCGGGGGGACTACAATGAGCAGTTCTTC
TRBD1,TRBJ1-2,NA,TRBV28,CASRREPGQEYGYTF,TGTGCCAGCAGGCGTGAACCGGGACAGGAGTATGGCTACACCTTC
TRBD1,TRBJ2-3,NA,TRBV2,CASSAQGAAQDTQYF,TGTGCCAGCAGTGCCCAGGGGGCTGCCCAAGATACGCAGTATTTT
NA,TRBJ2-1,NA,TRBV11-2,CASSLRGANIYNEQFF,TGTGCCAGCAGCTTACGGGGGGCGAACATCTACAATGAGCAGTTCTTC
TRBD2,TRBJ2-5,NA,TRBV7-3,CASSSRTSGGEETQYF,TGTGCCAGCAGCTCACGGACTAGCGGGGGGGAAGAGACCCAGTACTTC
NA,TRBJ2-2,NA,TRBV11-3,CASSLSGFGGSGELFF,TGTGCCAGCAGCTTATCGGGTTTTGGGGGGTCCGGGGAGCTGTTTTTT
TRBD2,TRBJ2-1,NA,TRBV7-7,CASSRGLAGGQNEQFF,TGTGCTAGCAGCAGGGGACTAGCGGGGGGGCAGAATGAGCAGTTCTTC
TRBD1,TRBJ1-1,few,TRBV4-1,CASSHPGQGNTEAFF,TGCGCCAGCAGCCATCCCGGACAGGGGAACACTGAAGCTTTCTTT
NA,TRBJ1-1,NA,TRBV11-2,CASSLGQRNTEAFF,TGTGCCAGCAGCTTAGGACAGAGGAACACTGAAGCTTTCTTT
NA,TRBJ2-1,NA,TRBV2,CASSGGTPKKQFF,TGTGCCAGCAGTGGCGGGACCCCGAAGAAGCAGTTCTTC
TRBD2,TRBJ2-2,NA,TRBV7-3,CASSRTSVDTGELFF,TGTGCCAGCAGTAGGACTAGCGTAGACACCGGGGAGCTGTTTTTT
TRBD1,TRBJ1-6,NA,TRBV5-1,CASSIRGTGRDSPLHF,TGCGCCAGCAGCATCCGGGGGACAGGGCGCGATTCACCCCTCCACTTT
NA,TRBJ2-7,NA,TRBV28,CTSTDKKDEQYF,TGTACCAGCACGGACAAAAAGGACGAGCAGTACTTC
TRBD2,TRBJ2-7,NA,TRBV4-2,CASSHPGGGGANYEQYF,TGTGCCAGCAGCCATCCGGGGGGCGGGGGGGCGAACTACGAGCAGTACTTC
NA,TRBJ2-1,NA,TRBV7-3,CASSLPLDRLHGNEQFF,TGTGCCAGCAGCTTACCCCTGGACAGACTTCATGGCAATGAGCAGTTCTTC
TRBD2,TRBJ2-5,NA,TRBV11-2,CASSLAGGGYQETQYF,TGTGCCAGCAGCTTAGCGGGCGGGGGGTACCAAGAGACCCAGTACTTC
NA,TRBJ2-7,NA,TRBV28,CASRTGTHSYEQYF,TGTGCCAGCAGAACCGGGACTCACTCCTACGAGCAGTACTTC
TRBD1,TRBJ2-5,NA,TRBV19,CASSVTGARETQYF,TGTGCCAGTAGCGTGACAGGGGCTAGGGAGACCCAGTACTTC